The clone carrying this TCR beta chain was detected only a few times. Antigen specificity is unknown. This sample is drawn from a study of beta chain features in type 1 diabetes. TCRB transcripts that were expressed got sequenced, as all of the isolated RNA had been reverse transcribed. TCRdb's table, derived via immunoSEQ multiplex PCR, lists solely in-frame clones and lacks some. The data hold 600,000 to 700,000 clones, with roughly 13% observed a single time. The J segment lost 0 bases and the V segment lost 2 bases, leaving 0 bases of the junction unmatched. The CDR3 sequence is 14 residues long. Germline V lookup: CDR1 MNHEY, CDR2 SVGAGI. Study results and limitations: Shortening of TCRB CDR3s, moderate but significant, appeared in all four CD4+ subsets of Type 1 diabetes patients.

The origin of this receptor is a man aged 18 to 30 with type 1 diabetes. The chain recombines TRBV6-5 with TRBJ1-1, with 7 positions matching TRBD1. Input material: naive CD4+ T cells from blood. The CDR3 spells CASSYGTVNTEAFF. Here the CDR3 DNA reads TGTGCCAGCAGTTACGGGACAGTGAACACTGAAGCTTTCTTT.